Listed below are T cell receptor beta chains from one sample, sequenced in a study of identical twins' blood T cells. TCRdb independently ran MiXCR on the 5' RACE reads; one entry per CDR3 protein. The sample records 350,000 to 450,000 distinct CDR3 sequences, approximately 30% being singletons. The material sequenced was PBMCs. The source of these receptors is a woman aged 18 to 55 in good health. CDR3s include the opening cysteine and the closing phenylalanine or tryptophan. D genes are given only for firm matches. Size is stated for part of the rows, as once, few or many counts, or as a class when the clone is expanded.

>-|TRBV20-1|-|TRBJ1-5
TGCAGTGCTAGGGGGGAAGGGGGGTTAATGATGCCCCAGCATTTT
CSARGEGGLMMPQHF
>-|TRBV5-1|-|TRBJ1-2
TGCGCCAGCAGCTTTGCTCCCTCCGGGACGCTCCCCTATGGCTACACCTTC
CASSFAPSGTLPYGYTF
>-|TRBV10-3|TRBD1|TRBJ1-2
TGTGCCATCAACCGAGGACAGGGCGCGTATGGCTACACCTTC
CAINRGQGAYGYTF
>-|TRBV14|-|TRBJ2-2
TGTGCCAGCAGCCAAGCTGGCTACTACACCGGGGAGCTGTTTTTT
CASSQAGYYTGELFF
>few|TRBV11-2|-|TRBJ2-2
TGTGCCAGCAGTTGGGGAAGGGGCACCGGGGAGCTGTTTTTT
CASSWGRGTGELFF
>-|TRBV11-2|-|TRBJ2-4
TGTGCCAGCAGCTTAGATTCGGGCGGAGCCAAAAACATTCGGTACTTC
CASSLDSGGAKNIRYF
>-|TRBV19|-|TRBJ2-2
TGTGCCAGTAGTGCGAGCCCGGTAAATGGGGAGCTGTTTTTT
CASSASPVNGELFF
>-|TRBV7-8|-|TRBJ2-1
TGTGCCAGCAGGTACGGGGGAAAGGTCAATGAGCAGTTCTTC
CASRYGGKVNEQFF
>many|TRBV20-1|TRBD1|TRBJ1-1
TGCAGTGCTCCCGGACAGGGTAGGAGCACTGAAGCTTTCTTT
CSAPGQGRSTEAFF
>-|TRBV7-2|TRBD1|TRBJ1-4
TGTGCCAGCAGCTTCCTGGGACAGTCTAATGAAAAACTGTTTTTT
CASSFLGQSNEKLFF
>-|TRBV6-2/TRBV6-3|-|TRBJ1-1
TGTGCCAGCAGTTCGGGCGGGGGTGTGTCTGAAGCTTTCTTT
CASSSGGGVSEAFF
>-|TRBV2|TRBD1|TRBJ1-5
TGTGCCAGCAGTTACAGGGGGCGCGACAATCAGCCCCAGCATTTT
CASSYRGRDNQPQHF
>few|TRBV29-1|-|TRBJ1-1
TGCAGCGCGTACAGGAAGAACACTGAAGCTTTCTTT
CSAYRKNTEAFF
>-|TRBV19|TRBD1|TRBJ2-1
TGTGCCAGTAAGGGGACAGGGGTATACAATGAGCAGTTCTTC
CASKGTGVYNEQFF
>many|TRBV7-9|-|TRBJ1-4
TGTGCCAGCAGCTTCGGGGTTGCAACTAATGAAAAACTGTTTTTT
CASSFGVATNEKLFF
>few|TRBV20-1|-|TRBJ1-4
TGCAGCCCTTCTGGCAGGGGTACTGAAAAACTGTTTTTT
CSPSGRGTEKLFF
>-|TRBV5-1|-|TRBJ1-1
TGCGCCAGCAACTTGGAAGGGGATATCGGGACGGCTGAAGCTTTCTTT
CASNLEGDIGTAEAFF
>few|TRBV20-1|TRBD2|TRBJ2-1
TGCAGTGCTAGTCCAATAGCGGGGGGGCCGAATGAGCAGTTCTTC
CSASPIAGGPNEQFF
>-|TRBV20-1|TRBD2|TRBJ2-1
TGCAGTGCTAGAGATCGGCGGACGGGAGGTTACAATGAGCAGTTCTTC
CSARDRRTGGYNEQFF
>many|TRBV5-1|-|TRBJ1-2
TGCGCCAGCAGCTTGGTAGAGTCGTATGGCTACACCTTC
CASSLVESYGYTF
>-|TRBV12-3/TRBV12-4|-|TRBJ1-4
TGTGCCAGCAGTTTAGATGGGACTTTAGGTGAAAAACTGTTTTTT
CASSLDGTLGEKLFF
>few|TRBV5-8|-|TRBJ1-5
TGTGCCAGCAGTTCGGCTAGGGTCTGGCAGCCCCAGCATTTT
CASSSARVWQPQHF
>-|TRBV6-5|-|TRBJ1-2
TGTGCCAGCAAGACAGGCGGCTATGGCTACACCTTC
CASKTGGYGYTF
>few|TRBV19|-|TRBJ1-1
TGTGCCATTAAGGCACAGGGAGACACTGAAGCTTTCTTT
CAIKAQGDTEAFF
>few|TRBV19|TRBD2|TRBJ2-1
TGTGCCAGTAGTATAAGCGGGGAGGTGTACAATGAGCAGTTCTTC
CASSISGEVYNEQFF
>-|TRBV20-1|-|TRBJ1-5
TGCAGTGCGAAATATGGCAATCAGCCCCAGCATTTT
CSAKYGNQPQHF
>-|TRBV11-3|TRBD1|TRBJ1-1
TGTGCCAGCAGCTTGACAGGGGGCTTTGGCACTGAAGCTTTCTTT
CASSLTGGFGTEAFF
>-|TRBV11-2|TRBD2|TRBJ2-7
TGTGCCAGCAACCAACAAGCGGGGGTTTATAACGAGCAGTACTTC
CASNQQAGVYNEQYF
>few|TRBV7-9|-|TRBJ1-2
TGTGCCAGCAGCTTCCAGGGTTTGGGGGATGGCTACACCTTC
CASSFQGLGDGYTF
>few|TRBV11-3|-|TRBJ2-2
TGTGCCAGCAGTATAGGTTCGGGAACCGGGGAGCTGTTTTTT
CASSIGSGTGELFF
>few|TRBV29-1|-|TRBJ2-6
TGCAGCGTAGGATACAGCTCTGGGGCCAACGTCCTGACTTTC
CSVGYSSGANVLTF
>-|TRBV19|-|TRBJ2-7
TGTGCCAGTAGTATCAGGGCAGACTCCTACGAGCAGTACTTC
CASSIRADSYEQYF
>-|TRBV20-1|-|TRBJ1-6
TGCAGTGCTAGAGATTTAGGCTCGGGACTTTATAATTCACCCCTCCACTTT
CSARDLGSGLYNSPLHF
>-|TRBV4-3|-|TRBJ2-1
TGCGCCGGGGGAAACTGCACTTTTAATGAGCAGTTCTTC
CAGGNCTFNEQFF
>-|TRBV18|-|TRBJ1-6
TGTGCCAGCTCACCAACTAACAGGGATTCACCCCTCCACTTT
CASSPTNRDSPLHF
>once|TRBV6-2/TRBV6-3|TRBD2|TRBJ2-2
TGTGCCAGCAGTTACCAGAGCGGGAGGGTGAACACCGGGGAGCTGTTTTTT
CASSYQSGRVNTGELFF
>-|TRBV19|TRBD2|TRBJ2-1
TGTGCCAGTAGTATCAGTGGGACTAACCTCAATGAGCAGTTCTTC
CASSISGTNLNEQFF
>many|TRBV5-1|-|TRBJ1-5
TGCGCCAGCAGCGCCGGGCAGGGTAATCAGCCCCAGCATTTT
CASSAGQGNQPQHF
>-|TRBV21-1|-|TRBJ1-5
TGTGCCATCCCAAGAGCCAAGAATCAGCCCCAGCATTTT
CAIPRAKNQPQHF
>many|TRBV5-1|-|TRBJ2-2
TGCGCCAGCAGCCAGGACAGAAGCACCGGGGAGCTGTTTTTT
CASSQDRSTGELFF
>few|TRBV18|TRBD2|TRBJ2-7
TGTGCCAGCTCACCGTTTAGCGGGAGGTCCTACGAGCAGTACTTC
CASSPFSGRSYEQYF
>few|TRBV20-1|-|TRBJ2-4
TGCAGTGCTAGAGTGCAGGGAAACATTCAGTACTTC
CSARVQGNIQYF
>few|TRBV20-1|-|TRBJ1-2
TGCAGTGCTTCCCCGGGACATTCGGATGGCTACACCTTC
CSASPGHSDGYTF
>-|TRBV10-1|TRBD2|TRBJ2-3
TGCGCCAGCAGTGAGGGGGCGGGAGGTTCGGATACGCAGTATTTT
CASSEGAGGSDTQYF
>-|TRBV7-9|-|TRBJ2-2
TGTGCCAGCAGCTTTCGGGCTCAGAACACCGGGGAGCTGTTTTTT
CASSFRAQNTGELFF
>-|TRBV27|-|TRBJ2-1
TGTTCCAGCAGTTACATAGGACAGTACAATGAGCAGTTCTTC
CSSSYIGQYNEQFF
>-|TRBV18|-|TRBJ1-1
TGTGCCAGCTCCCCACAGGGAGTGATCGGAACTGAAGCTTTCTTT
CASSPQGVIGTEAFF
>-|TRBV5-1|-|TRBJ2-1
TGCGCCAGCAGCTTTTCAAGCACGGCCTACAATGAGCAGTTCTTC
CASSFSSTAYNEQFF
>few|TRBV4-3|-|TRBJ1-1
TGCGCCAGCAGCCAAGAAGGGGTGGCTTTCTTT
CASSQEGVAFF
>once|TRBV7-9|-|TRBJ2-7
TGTGCCAGCAGCACGACAGCTACTACTCCCTACGAGCAGTACTTC
CASSTTATTPYEQYF
>-|TRBV7-9|TRBD1|TRBJ2-7
TGTGCCAGCAGCTTAGCGCCGGACAGGGCTTACGAGCAGTACTTC
CASSLAPDRAYEQYF